This T cell receptor (beta chain) was sequenced during a study of neurological immune-mediated disorders. Points from the study as a whole: It was HTLV-1-associated myelopathy that showed the most TCR clonal expansion, while multiple sclerosis showed the least, falling below healthy controls.

The length of the CDR3 is 14 residues. Losses at the gene ends were 3 bases for V and 2 bases for J; bases not matched to a gene: 0. Germline V gives CDR1 SGHRS, CDR2 YFSETQ. This clonotype was observed at least ten times. What it binds is not known. Template-switch 5'RACE cDNA synthesis added a 10-nucleotide unique molecular identifier. TCRdb re-analysed the 5' RACE reads in MiXCR, keeping a single row per CDR3 protein. The repertoire holds approximately 20,000 distinct CDR3 sequences, with 15% as singletons. Sequencing was done on a sample of PBMCs. This chain connects TRBV5-1 to TRBJ2-1; 9 nucleotides line up with TRBD2. The TCR sequence derives from a female donor with HTLV-1-associated myelopathy (HAM/TSP). CDR3 region: CASSSSGAYNEQFF. Written as DNA, the CDR3 is TGCGCCAGCAGCTCTAGCGGGGCCTACAATGAGCAGTTCTTC.